Listed below are T cell receptor beta chains from one sample, sequenced in a study of blood T cell repertoires in COVID-19. Clones were read by immunoSEQ multiplex PCR, and TCRdb kept only the in-frame ones, dropping some. The profile shows some 200,000 clones, about three quarters of them singletons. What was sequenced was peripheral blood. All receptors derive from a woman aged 70-85 years with acute or convalescent COVID-19. Each CDR3 is given with its conserved first and last residue. The D gene is left open where the match is weak. Clone sizes are given selectively: once, few, many, or a class where the clone is expanded.

cdr3_length	d_call	v_call	j_call	clone_size	cdr3_nt	cdr3_aa
15	TRBD2	TRBV10-3	TRBJ2-1	once	TGTGCCATCACCCCGGGGGGCGGGGGGGCCCATGAGCAGTTCTTC	CAITPGGGGAHEQFF
14	-	TRBV10-1	TRBJ2-2	-	TGCGCCAGCAGTGAGGGCGGGAACACCGGGGAGCTGTTTTTT	CASSEGGNTGELFF
15	-	TRBV2	TRBJ2-1	once	TGTGCCAGCAGTGAGGGTCTAGTGACCTACAATGAGCAGTTCTTC	CASSEGLVTYNEQFF
14	-	TRBV6-4	TRBJ1-2	-	TGTGCCAGCAGTGAAGCAGGGGTGGGCTATGGCTACACCTTC	CASSEAGVGYGYTF
12	-	TRBV12-3/TRBV12-4	TRBJ1-1	-	TGTGCCAGCAGTTTCCAGGGCACTGAAGCTTTCTTT	CASSFQGTEAFF
14	-	TRBV3-1/TRBV3-2	TRBJ2-2	-	TGTGCCAGCAGCCGTCTGAGGAACACCGGGGAGCTGTTTTTT	CASSRLRNTGELFF
18	TRBD2	TRBV5-1	TRBJ2-1	-	TGCGCCAGCAGCCCCGGGAATAGCGGGGGGGCCGCCTACAATGAGCAGTTCTTC	CASSPGNSGGAAYNEQFF
15	-	TRBV6-4	TRBJ1-6	-	TGTGCCATTTATCCCAGGACAGAGGAAAATTCACCCCTCCACTTT	CAIYPRTEENSPLHF
15	TRBD2	TRBV14	TRBJ2-3	-	TGTGCCAGCAGCGGGACTAGCGGGGGCACAGATACGCAGTATTTT	CASSGTSGGTDTQYF
15	-	TRBV4-1	TRBJ2-5	once	TGCGCCAGCAGCCCCCTAAGGGGGGGGCAAGAGACCCAGTACTTC	CASSPLRGGQETQYF
14	-	TRBV3-1/TRBV3-2	TRBJ1-1	few	TGTGCCAGCAGCCCCCAAACTATGAACACTGAAGCTTTCTTT	CASSPQTMNTEAFF
14	-	TRBV7-2	TRBJ2-1	-	TGTGCCAGCAGCCGCGGCCCGGGGGAGGATGAGCAGTTCTTC	CASSRGPGEDEQFF
17	-	TRBV30	TRBJ2-5	few	TGTGCCTGGAGTGTACCGGACAGATCCTCGTACCAAGAGACCCAGTACTTC	CAWSVPDRSSYQETQYF
14	-	TRBV6-2/TRBV6-3	TRBJ2-3	-	TGTGCCAGCAGTTTACAGGGAACAAGAGGTACGCAGTATTTT	CASSLQGTRGTQYF
15	TRBD1	TRBV9	TRBJ1-3	-	TGTGCCAGCAGCCCAAGACCAGGGGGTTCAAACACCATATATTTT	CASSPRPGGSNTIYF
14	TRBD2	TRBV27	TRBJ2-3	-	TGTGCCAGCAGTTTAGCGGGGGGCACAGATACGCAGTATTTT	CASSLAGGTDTQYF
14	-	TRBV24-1	TRBJ1-1	few	TGTGCCACCAGTGATGCTTCAGGGAACACTGAAGCTTTCTTT	CATSDASGNTEAFF
16	TRBD1	TRBV5-1	TRBJ2-3	few	TGCGCCAGCCGGACCCAACAGGGGCCCCTACCTGATACGCAGTATTTT	CASRTQQGPLPDTQYF
15	-	TRBV7-2	TRBJ1-6	once	TGTGCCAGCAGCCCGTGGACGGGGCTTGGGGGGCCCCTCCACTTT	CASSPWTGLGGPLHF
15	TRBD2	TRBV3-1/TRBV3-2	TRBJ2-1	-	TGTGCCAGCAGCCAGACCACCTTAGCGGGGGGGCCGCAAATCTTC	CASSQTTLAGGPQIF
15	-	TRBV4-1	TRBJ2-2	-	TGCGCCAGCAGCCTCCAGGTAGGGGGCACCGGGGAGCTGTTTTTT	CASSLQVGGTGELFF
16	TRBD2	TRBV5-8	TRBJ2-3	once	TGTGCCAGCAGCTTGGCCCTAGCGGGCAGCACAGATACGCAGTATTTT	CASSLALAGSTDTQYF
15	TRBD2	TRBV4-1	TRBJ2-3	-	TGCGCCAGCAGCCAAGAGGGGCGGGGGACCAATACGCAGTATTTT	CASSQEGRGTNTQYF
14	-	TRBV2	TRBJ2-2	-	TGTGCCAGCAGCCCAAGCGGTGATACCGGGGAGCTGTTTTTT	CASSPSGDTGELFF
13	-	TRBV12-3/TRBV12-4	TRBJ2-5	-	TGTGCCAGCAGGGAGGGACGGATGGAGACCCAGTACTTC	CASREGRMETQYF
19	TRBD2	TRBV6-1	TRBJ2-5	-	TGTGCCAGCAGTGAACGGCTAGCGGGGGGCTCCCTCCCCCAAGAGACCCAGTACTTC	CASSERLAGGSLPQETQYF
18	TRBD2	TRBV5-6	TRBJ2-1	few	TGTGCCAGCAGCGGACTAGCGGGGGTCCTTAGCTCCTACAATGAGCAGTTCTTC	CASSGLAGVLSSYNEQFF
16	-	TRBV5-6	TRBJ1-2	-	TGTGCCAGCAGCTTTACCCACGAGGAGGGAGCTTATGGCTACACCTTC	CASSFTHEEGAYGYTF
13	TRBD1	TRBV24-1	TRBJ2-5	-	TGTGCCACCAGTGATTTCAGGGGGGAGACCCAGTACTTC	CATSDFRGETQYF
14	-	TRBV27	TRBJ2-7	-	TGTGCCAGCAGTCGACGGAGTGATGCCTACGAGCAGTACTTC	CASSRRSDAYEQYF
15	TRBD1	TRBV6-6	TRBJ1-2	-	TGTGCCAGCAGTTACCCCGGGACAGGGTACTATGGCTACACCTTC	CASSYPGTGYYGYTF
15	TRBD1	TRBV5-1	TRBJ2-2	-	TGCGCCAGCAGGCAAGGGACAGGGAACACCGGGGAGCTGTTTTTT	CASRQGTGNTGELFF
13	-	TRBV7-6	TRBJ2-3	-	TGTGCCAGCAGCTCCGGAGGGCCAGATACGCAGTATTTT	CASSSGGPDTQYF
15	TRBD2	TRBV19	TRBJ2-3	-	TGTGCCAGTAGTGATAGCGGGGGGGTCACAGATACGCAGTATTTT	CASSDSGGVTDTQYF
15	TRBD1	TRBV30	TRBJ2-3	-	TGTGCCTGGAGTGTAAGACAGGGGGGCACAGATACGCAGTATTTT	CAWSVRQGGTDTQYF
15	-	TRBV7-9	TRBJ1-6	-	TGTGCCAGCAGCTTAATTACATCAAATAATTCACCCCTCCACTTT	CASSLITSNNSPLHF
16	-	TRBV21-1	TRBJ2-7	-	TGTGCCAGCAGCAAAGGTGATTGCCTACTGCTCAAGGAGCAGTACTTC	CASSKGDCLLLKEQYF
16	-	TRBV6-2/TRBV6-3	TRBJ2-2	-	TGTGCCAGCACCCCACCTAATCAAGGGAGGAACGGGGAGCTGTTTTTT	CASTPPNQGRNGELFF
15	-	TRBV10-1	TRBJ2-6	-	TGCGCCAGCAGTTCTCAGGGGCTAGGGGCCAACGTCCTGACTTTC	CASSSQGLGANVLTF
19	TRBD2	TRBV3-1/TRBV3-2	TRBJ2-3	-	TGTGCCAGCAGCCCGTGGCAGGCGTTATCTAGCGGGGGGGCAGATACGCAGTATTTT	CASSPWQALSSGGADTQYF
15	-	TRBV19	TRBJ1-5	many	TGTGCCAGTAGTATGGAGGGCGTGGGCAATCAGCCCCAGCATTTT	CASSMEGVGNQPQHF
16	TRBD1	TRBV19	TRBJ2-2	-	TGTGCCAGTAGTATAACGGGACAGGGTCCCACCGGGGAGCTGTTTTTT	CASSITGQGPTGELFF
14	TRBD1	TRBV30	TRBJ1-1	-	TGTGCCTGGACCCTACTACCTACAGGGGCCGGAGCTTTCTTT	CAWTLLPTGAGAFF
13	-	TRBV3-1/TRBV3-2	TRBJ1-4	-	TGTGCCAGCAGCCAAGCCCGGGATCAAAAACTGTTTTTT	CASSQARDQKLFF
17	TRBD1	TRBV7-2	TRBJ2-2	-	TGTGCCAGCAGCTTGAGGGACGGGACAGGGGTCACCGGGGAGCTGTTTTTT	CASSLRDGTGVTGELFF
17	TRBD1	TRBV13	TRBJ2-4	-	TGTGCCAGCAGCTCTAGAGGGACAGGGGGACATGTAGGCATTCAGTACTTC	CASSSRGTGGHVGIQYF
17	-	TRBV19	TRBJ2-3	-	TGTGCCAGTAGTAGGGTAAGGAGGGCTACTAGCACAGATACGCAGTATTTT	CASSRVRRATSTDTQYF
17	-	TRBV21-1	TRBJ1-4	-	TGTGCCAGCAGCAAAGCGCGGGGGAAGACAACTAATGAAAAACTGTTTTTT	CASSKARGKTTNEKLFF
14	TRBD1	TRBV7-3	TRBJ2-5	-	TGTGCCAGCAGCCCCGGACAGGGCCAAGAGACCCAGTACTTC	CASSPGQGQETQYF
14	-	TRBV30	TRBJ1-1	-	TGTGCCTGGAGTGTGGGGGGGGCGCCGACTGAAGCTTTCTTT	CAWSVGGAPTEAFF
15	TRBD1	TRBV5-1	TRBJ2-5	once	TGCGCCAGCAGCTTGGAGGGACAGGGCTGGGAGACCCAGTACTTC	CASSLEGQGWETQYF
15	-	TRBV3-1/TRBV3-2	TRBJ1-4	-	TGTGCCAGCAGCCCCGACACTGGTCTTCGTGAAAAACTGTTTTTT	CASSPDTGLREKLFF
12	TRBD1	TRBV18	TRBJ2-1	-	TGTGCCAGCTCACCAGACAGGGCTGAGCAGTTCTTC	CASSPDRAEQFF
20	TRBD1	TRBV3-1/TRBV3-2	TRBJ2-1	-	TGTGCCAGCAGCCAAGAAAGGAATAAAAGGGGGCAGAGCTCCTACAATGAGCAGTTCTTC	CASSQERNKRGQSSYNEQFF
16	-	TRBV6-4	TRBJ1-3	-	TGTGCCAGCAGTAATTCAAGCATATTCTCTGGAAACACCATATATTTT	CASSNSSIFSGNTIYF
15	-	TRBV5-8	TRBJ1-5	-	TGTGCCAGCAGTCGGGATCTTGAAAGTACTCAGCCCCAGCATTTT	CASSRDLESTQPQHF
15	TRBD2	TRBV4-2	TRBJ2-5	-	TGTGCCAGCAGCCCGGGACTAGCGGCCCAAGAGACCCAGTACTTC	CASSPGLAAQETQYF
15	-	TRBV27	TRBJ2-3	-	TGTGCCAGCAGTTTATACGGGGGGCGAACAGATACGCAGTATTTT	CASSLYGGRTDTQYF